The 13 T cell receptor beta chains below come from one sample, sequenced in a study of radiation and T cells in renal cell carcinoma. Here immunoSEQ multiplex PCR was the method, and the copy in TCRdb shows in-frame clones only, minus some. Altogether under 150,000 clones are present, 75% to 90% being singletons, with the ten largest covering about 1.9%. Time point here: blood 2 weeks post-SBRT. Treatment of the sample: 15 Gy SBRT to primary tumor, nephrectomy 4 weeks later. Here the sequenced sample was blood, taken from a patient whose treatment included radiotherapy and nephrectomy. The receptor set was obtained from a woman aged 55-70 years with renal cell carcinoma.

This CDR3 reads CASSLLLGGAGTQYF. CDR3 nucleotides: TGTGCCAGCAGCTTACTCCTGGGCGGGGCTGGGACCCAGTACTTC. The chain recombines TRBV7-3 with TRBJ2-5; D may be TRBD2 (6 bases). The CDR3 is made up of 15 amino acids. Trimming removed 2 bases at V and 7 bases at J, with 17 bases between. Germline V gene lookup returns CDR1 SGHTA and CDR2 FQGTGA.

V gene TRBV5-1 combines with J gene TRBJ2-2; maybe TRBD2 (6 bases). Germline CDR1 reads SGHRS; CDR2 reads YFSETQ. Trimming shortened V by 2 bases and J by 4 bases, and 12 bases separated the two germline ends. This CDR3 is 15 amino acids long. CDR3 DNA sequence: TGCGCCAGCAGCTTTGGGGGGACCGCCACCGGGGAGCTGTTTTTT. Its protein is CASSFGGTATGELFF.

The chain uses TRBV10-2 and TRBJ2-7; TRBD2 matches at 8 bases. This CDR3 spans 21 amino acids. V shed 2 bases and J 0 bases; nucleotides not matched to a gene: 21. Germline V gene lookup returns CDR1 WSHSY and CDR2 SAAADI. The CDR3 sequence is CASSESMLGNPSGSSSYEQYF. CDR3 sequence (DNA): TGCGCCAGCAGTGAGAGTATGTTGGGCAATCCTAGCGGGTCGAGCTCCTACGAGCAGTACTTC.

Ten or more counts support this clone. The V gene is TRBV30, the J gene TRBJ2-2; D perhaps matches TRBD2 (5 bases). V was shortened by 1 base and J by 6 bases, with 6 bases between the two germline ends. CDR3 length: 12 amino acids. In germline, CDR1 is GTSNPN, CDR2 SVGIG (reference sequence). In DNA, the CDR3 is TGTGCCTGGAGTGGACTATCCGGGGAGCTGTTTTTT. Amino acids: CAWSGLSGELFF.

This chain uses TRBV13 with TRBJ2-5; 11 bases align to TRBD1. There are 16 residues in the CDR3. V was pared by 4 bases and J by 2 bases, with 6 bases of the junction left unmatched. Germline V gives CDR1 PRHDT, CDR2 FYEKMQ (reference sequence). CDR3 residues: CASSWGQGGEQETQYF. The DNA of the CDR3 is TGTGCCAGCAGCTGGGGACAGGGGGGCGAACAAGAGACCCAGTACTTC.

V usage is TRBV6-1 and J usage is TRBJ2-3; either TRBD1 or TRBD2 may fit D (5 bases each). The CDR3 is 16 amino acids. Germline assignment: CDR1 MNHNS and CDR2 SASEGT. V lost 2 bases and J 1 base, leaving 13 bases between the germline ends. CDR3 in DNA: TGTGCCAGCAGTGAATCTGGGGGACCAGGCACAGATACGCAGTATTTT. This encodes CASSESGGPGTDTQYF.

This chain connects TRBV28 to TRBJ2-7; 7 bases agree with TRBD1. The junction had 16 bases not matched to a gene; V was cut back by 6 bases and J by 5 bases. Germline-derived CDR1 and CDR2 are MDHEN and SYDVKM. This CDR3 is 16 amino acids long. CDR3 bases: TGTGCCAGCAGCTCATATACAGGGGCATACGAGAACGAGCAGTACTTC. Translating gives CASSSYTGAYENEQYF.

V gene TRBV20-1 combines with J gene TRBJ1-2; D remains ambiguous. The V gene's germline CDR1 is DFQATT and CDR2 SNEGSKA (reference sequence). This CDR3 has 9 amino acids. The CDR3 nucleotides read TGCACCCCATGGAACGGCTACACCTTC. Its translation: CTPWNGYTF.

This sequence joins TRBV7-8 and TRBJ1-5, with 10 nucleotides matching TRBD1. J gave up 4 bases and V 4 bases, and 7 bases lay outside the gene matches. From germline, CDR1 is SGHVS and CDR2 FQNEAQ. The CDR3 totals 16 residues. CDR3 sequence reads: CASSSHDRGLNQPQHF. CDR3 sequence (DNA): TGTGCCAGCAGCTCACATGACAGGGGGCTTAATCAGCCCCAGCATTTT.

The chain is built from TRBV18 and TRBJ1-1; D unresolved. V shed 2 bases and J shed 11 bases, with 15 bases lying between them. The CDR3 totals 13 residues. CDR1 KGHSH and CDR2 LQKENI come from the germline V gene. CDR3 amino acids: CASSPRSEAGAFF. The DNA of the CDR3 is TGTGCCAGCTCACCAAGGTCCGAGGCTGGGGCTTTCTTT.

The chain employs TRBV4-2 and TRBJ2-5; D possibly corresponds to TRBD2 (7 bases). The CDR3 loop spans 18 amino acids. CDR1 and CDR2 (germline): LGHNA, YNFKEQ. The V gene lost 0 bases and the J gene lost 9 bases, with 26 bases spanning the gap. The CDR3 spells CASSQDDRGAQGTGAQYF. CDR3 bases: TGTGCCAGCAGCCAAGACGACCGGGGGGCCCAAGGGACTGGGGCCCAGTACTTC.

V and J are TRBV5-1 and TRBJ1-2; D unresolved. With 0 bases removed from V and 6 bases from J, the gap between germline ends came to 15 bases. The CDR3 is 15 residues long. Germline-derived CDR1 and CDR2 are SGHRS and YFSETQ. As DNA, the CDR3 is TGCGCCAGCAGCTTGGACACCCCGTCAATAGATGGCTACACCTTC. It codes for CASSLDTPSIDGYTF. Together with reference TRBV5-1 and TRBJ1-2, the CDR3 gives the full variable domain: KAGVTQTPRYLIKTRGQQVTLSCSPISGHRSVSWYQQTPGQGLQFLFEYFSETQRNKGNFPGRFSGRQFSNSRSEMNVSTLELGDSALYLCASSLDTPSIDGYTFGSGTRLTVV.

The rearrangement links TRBV2 to TRBJ2-3; 8 bases map to TRBD1. CDR3 length: 15 amino acids. Germline V gene sequence: CDR1 SNHLY, CDR2 FYNNEI. Trimming cost V 6 bases and J 0 bases; bases outside gene matches: 5. The CDR3 DNA is TGTGCCAGCAGCGACAGGGGTCTTAGCACAGATACGCAGTATTTT. This sequence encodes CASSDRGLSTDTQYF.